This TCR beta chain was identified during a study of vaccination and CD4 T cells after COVID-19. CD4+ T cells that had been cultured provided DNA sequenced with the Oncomine TCR Beta short-read assay. TCRdb reprocessed the PCR reads via MiXCR and lists one record per CDR3 protein. The table has about 8,500 distinct CDR3 sequences, around 50% seen once; the top ten hold 6% to 8.5%. A few counts support this clonotype. The antigen is not known. The treatment: roughly ten-day PBMC culture with coronavirus spike peptide pools or control peptides (ViraFEST assay). Peptide pool stimulation in ViraFEST expanded antigen-specific T cells, whose TCRs were then sequenced. Half-medium changes with fresh IL-2 medium occurred on days 3 and 7. Germline V lookup: CDR1 KGHDR, CDR2 SFDVKD. This CDR3 spans 14 amino acids. With 8 bases removed from V and 1 base from J, the gap between germline ends came to 10 bases. Findings and caveats of the study: Researchers report that 304 of 307 vaccine-specific clones in convalescent patients proved spike mono-reactive.

This clonotype was sampled from a human donor who had recovered from COVID-19. The chain has TRBV24-1 and TRBJ2-2; D is ambiguous. Sequencing was carried out using CD4+ T cells from blood, cultured in vitro. Written as DNA, the CDR3 is TGTGCCACCATGCCGGGCCTGAACACCGGGGAGCTGTTTTTT. It codes for CATMPGLNTGELFF.